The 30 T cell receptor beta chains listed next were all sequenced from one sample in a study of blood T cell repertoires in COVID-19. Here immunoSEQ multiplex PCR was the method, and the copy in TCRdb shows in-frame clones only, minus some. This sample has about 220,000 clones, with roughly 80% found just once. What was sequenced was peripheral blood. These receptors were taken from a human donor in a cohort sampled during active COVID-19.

The CDR3 bases are TGTGCCAGTAGTACTACTAGGGGGCGGACTGAAGCTTTCTTT. Its protein is CASSTTRGRTEAFF. The rearrangement uses TRBV19 and TRBJ1-1, with 7 bases lining up with TRBD1. This CDR3 has 14 amino acids. The V segment lost 4 bases and the J segment 5 bases; nucleotides outside the gene matches: 7. Looked up from germline, CDR1 is LNHDA and CDR2 is SQIVND (reference sequence).

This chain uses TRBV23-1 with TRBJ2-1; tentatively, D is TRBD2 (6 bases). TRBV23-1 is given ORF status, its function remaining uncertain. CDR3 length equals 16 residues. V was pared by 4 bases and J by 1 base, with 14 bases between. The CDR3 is CASSRQLGGSYNEQFF. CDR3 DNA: TGCGCCAGCAGTCGGCAACTGGGAGGTTCCTACAATGAGCAGTTCTTC.

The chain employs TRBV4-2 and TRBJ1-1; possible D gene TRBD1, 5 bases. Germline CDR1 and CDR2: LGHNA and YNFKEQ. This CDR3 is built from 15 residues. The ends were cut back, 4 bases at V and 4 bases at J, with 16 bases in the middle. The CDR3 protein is CASSLPRGVTTEAFF. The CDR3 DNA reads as TGTGCCAGCAGCCTCCCACGGGGGGTTACCACTGAAGCTTTCTTT.

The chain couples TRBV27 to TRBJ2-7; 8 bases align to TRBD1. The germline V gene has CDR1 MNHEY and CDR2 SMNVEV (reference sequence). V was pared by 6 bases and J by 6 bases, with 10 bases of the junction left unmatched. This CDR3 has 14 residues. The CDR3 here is CASREGQVLGEQYF. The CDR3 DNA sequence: TGTGCCAGCAGGGAGGGACAGGTTCTGGGCGAGCAGTACTTC.

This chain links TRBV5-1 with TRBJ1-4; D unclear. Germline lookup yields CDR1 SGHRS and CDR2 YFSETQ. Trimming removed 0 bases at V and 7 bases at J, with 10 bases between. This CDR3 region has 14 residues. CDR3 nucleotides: TGCGCCAGCAGCTTGGACGGGATCGGTGAAAAACTGTTTTTT. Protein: CASSLDGIGEKLFF.

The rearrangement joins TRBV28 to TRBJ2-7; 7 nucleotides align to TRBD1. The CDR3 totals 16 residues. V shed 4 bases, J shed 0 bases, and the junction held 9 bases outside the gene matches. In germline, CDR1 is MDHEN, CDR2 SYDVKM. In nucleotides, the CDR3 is TGTGCCAGCAGTTCCGGGACAGTACCAATCTCCTACGAGCAGTACTTC. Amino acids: CASSSGTVPISYEQYF.

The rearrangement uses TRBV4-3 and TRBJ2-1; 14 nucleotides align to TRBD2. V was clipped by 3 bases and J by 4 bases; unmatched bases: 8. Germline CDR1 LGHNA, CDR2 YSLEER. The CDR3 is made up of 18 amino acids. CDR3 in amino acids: CASSHGGTSGSKYNEQFF. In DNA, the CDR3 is TGCGCCAGCAGCCATGGTGGGACTAGCGGGAGTAAGTACAATGAGCAGTTCTTC.

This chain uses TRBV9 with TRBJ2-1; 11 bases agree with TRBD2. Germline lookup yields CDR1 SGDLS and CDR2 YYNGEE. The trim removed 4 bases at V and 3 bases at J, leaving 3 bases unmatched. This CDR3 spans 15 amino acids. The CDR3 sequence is CASSPTSGNYNEQFF. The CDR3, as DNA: TGTGCCAGCAGCCCGACTAGCGGGAACTACAATGAGCAGTTCTTC.

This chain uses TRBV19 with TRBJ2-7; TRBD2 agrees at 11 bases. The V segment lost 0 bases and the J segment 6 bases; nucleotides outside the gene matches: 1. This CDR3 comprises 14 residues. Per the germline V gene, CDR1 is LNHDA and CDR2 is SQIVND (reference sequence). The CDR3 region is CASSIDLAGGEQYF. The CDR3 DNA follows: TGTGCCAGTAGTATAGATCTAGCGGGAGGCGAGCAGTACTTC.

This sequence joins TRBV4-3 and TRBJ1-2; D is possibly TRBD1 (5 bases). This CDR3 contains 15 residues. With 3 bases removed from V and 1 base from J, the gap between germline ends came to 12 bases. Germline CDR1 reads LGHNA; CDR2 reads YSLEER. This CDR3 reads CASSQQGIINYGYTF. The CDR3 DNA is TGCGCCAGCAGCCAGCAGGGAATCATTAACTATGGCTACACCTTC.

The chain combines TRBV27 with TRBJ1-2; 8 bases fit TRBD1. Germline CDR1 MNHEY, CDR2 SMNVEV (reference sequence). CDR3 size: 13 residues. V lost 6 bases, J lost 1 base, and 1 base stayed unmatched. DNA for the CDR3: TGTGCCAGCAGGACAGGGGTTAACTATGGCTACACCTTC. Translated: CASRTGVNYGYTF.

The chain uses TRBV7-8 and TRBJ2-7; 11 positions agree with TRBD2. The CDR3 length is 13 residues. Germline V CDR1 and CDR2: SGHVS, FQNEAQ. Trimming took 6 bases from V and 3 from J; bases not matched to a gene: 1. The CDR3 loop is CASSSGRVYEQYF. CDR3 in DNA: TGTGCCAGCAGTAGCGGGAGGGTCTACGAGCAGTACTTC.

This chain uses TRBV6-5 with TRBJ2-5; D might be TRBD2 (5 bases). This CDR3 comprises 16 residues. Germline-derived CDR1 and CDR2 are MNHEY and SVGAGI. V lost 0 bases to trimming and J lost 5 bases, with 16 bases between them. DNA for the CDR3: TGTGCCAGCAGTTACTCTTCGAGCGGCCTGGTGGAGACCCAGTACTTC. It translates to CASSYSSSGLVETQYF.

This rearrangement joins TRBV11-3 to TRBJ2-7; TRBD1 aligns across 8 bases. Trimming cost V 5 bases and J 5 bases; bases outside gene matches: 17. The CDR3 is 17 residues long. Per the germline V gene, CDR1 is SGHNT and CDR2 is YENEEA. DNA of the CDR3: TGTGCCAGCAGCCGAACACTCATCGGACAGGGCGGGGACGAGCAGTACTTC. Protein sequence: CASSRTLIGQGGDEQYF.

The CDR3 here is CASSAMGARSGNTIYF. In nucleotides, the CDR3 is TGTGCCAGCAGTGCCATGGGGGCCCGATCTGGAAACACCATATATTTT. The gene calls are TRBV28 and TRBJ1-3, with a possible D match to TRBD1 (6 bases). V lost 5 bases and J lost 1, with 15 bases in between. CDR3 length: 16 amino acids. Looked up from germline, CDR1 is MDHEN and CDR2 is SYDVKM.

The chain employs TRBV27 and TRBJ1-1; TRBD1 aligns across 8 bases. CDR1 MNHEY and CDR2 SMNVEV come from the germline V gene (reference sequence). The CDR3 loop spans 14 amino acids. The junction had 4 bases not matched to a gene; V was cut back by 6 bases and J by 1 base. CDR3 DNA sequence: TGTGCCAGCAGCTCCGGACAGGGGAACACTGAAGCTTTCTTT. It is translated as CASSSGQGNTEAFF.

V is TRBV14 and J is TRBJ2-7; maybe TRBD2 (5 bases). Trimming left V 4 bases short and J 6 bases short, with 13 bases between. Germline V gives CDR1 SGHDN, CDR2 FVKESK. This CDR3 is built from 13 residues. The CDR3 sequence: CASSRLLVGEQYF. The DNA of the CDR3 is TGTGCCAGCAGCCGCCTACTAGTAGGCGAGCAGTACTTC.

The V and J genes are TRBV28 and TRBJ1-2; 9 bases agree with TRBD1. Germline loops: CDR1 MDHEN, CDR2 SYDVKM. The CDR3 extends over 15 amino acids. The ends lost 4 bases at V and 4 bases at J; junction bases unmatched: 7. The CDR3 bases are TGTGCCAGCAGTTCAACCCGGACAGGGGCCTATGGCTACACCTTC. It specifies CASSSTRTGAYGYTF.

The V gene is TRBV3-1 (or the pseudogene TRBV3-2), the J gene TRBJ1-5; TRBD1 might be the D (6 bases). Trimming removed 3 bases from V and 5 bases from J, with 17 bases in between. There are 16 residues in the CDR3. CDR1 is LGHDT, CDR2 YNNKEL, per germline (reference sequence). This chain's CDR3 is CASSQRLTGMDQPQHF. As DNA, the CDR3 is TGTGCCAGCAGCCAGCGACTAACAGGGATGGATCAGCCCCAGCATTTT.

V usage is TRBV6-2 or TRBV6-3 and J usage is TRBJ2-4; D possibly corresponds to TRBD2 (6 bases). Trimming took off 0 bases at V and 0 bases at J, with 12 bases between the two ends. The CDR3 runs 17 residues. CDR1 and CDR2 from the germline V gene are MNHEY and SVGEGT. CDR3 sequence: CASSYSGTLLAKNIQYF. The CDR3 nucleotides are TGTGCCAGCAGTTACTCCGGGACTTTGCTAGCCAAAAACATTCAGTACTTC.

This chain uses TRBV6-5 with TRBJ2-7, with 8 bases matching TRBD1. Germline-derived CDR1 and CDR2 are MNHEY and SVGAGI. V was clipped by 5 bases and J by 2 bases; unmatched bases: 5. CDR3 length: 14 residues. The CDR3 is CASSRGQGAYEQYF. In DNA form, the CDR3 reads TGTGCCAGCAGTAGAGGACAGGGCGCCTACGAGCAGTACTTC.

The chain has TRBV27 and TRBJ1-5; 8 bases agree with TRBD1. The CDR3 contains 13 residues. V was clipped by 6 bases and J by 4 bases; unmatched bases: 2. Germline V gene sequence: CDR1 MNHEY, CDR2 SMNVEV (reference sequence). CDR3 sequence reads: CASSRQGNQPQHF. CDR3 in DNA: TGTGCCAGCAGCAGACAGGGGAATCAGCCCCAGCATTTT.

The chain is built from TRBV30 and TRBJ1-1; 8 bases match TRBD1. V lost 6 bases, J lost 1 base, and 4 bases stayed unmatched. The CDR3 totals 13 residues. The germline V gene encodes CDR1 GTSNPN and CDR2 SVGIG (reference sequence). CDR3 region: CACRQGTNTEAFF. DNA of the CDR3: TGTGCCTGTCGACAGGGGACGAACACTGAAGCTTTCTTT.

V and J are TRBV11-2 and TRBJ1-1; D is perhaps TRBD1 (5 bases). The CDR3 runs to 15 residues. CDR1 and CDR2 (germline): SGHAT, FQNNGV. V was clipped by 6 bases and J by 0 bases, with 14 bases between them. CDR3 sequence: CASSSAGVLNTEAFF. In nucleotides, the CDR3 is TGTGCCAGCAGTTCCGCGGGGGTACTGAACACTGAAGCTTTCTTT.

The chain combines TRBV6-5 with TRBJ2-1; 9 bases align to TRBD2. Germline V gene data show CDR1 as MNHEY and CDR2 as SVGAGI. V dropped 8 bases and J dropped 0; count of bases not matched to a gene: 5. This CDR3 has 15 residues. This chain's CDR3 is CASLPTSGSYNEQFF. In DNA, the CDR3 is TGTGCCAGCCTCCCGACTAGCGGCTCCTACAATGAGCAGTTCTTC.

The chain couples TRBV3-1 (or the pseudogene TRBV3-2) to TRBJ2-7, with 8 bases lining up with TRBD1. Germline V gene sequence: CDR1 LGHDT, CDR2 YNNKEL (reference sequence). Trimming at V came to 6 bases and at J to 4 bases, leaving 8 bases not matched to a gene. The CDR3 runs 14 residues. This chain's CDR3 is CASRPQGASYEQYF. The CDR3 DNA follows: TGTGCCAGCAGACCCCAGGGGGCAAGTTACGAGCAGTACTTC.

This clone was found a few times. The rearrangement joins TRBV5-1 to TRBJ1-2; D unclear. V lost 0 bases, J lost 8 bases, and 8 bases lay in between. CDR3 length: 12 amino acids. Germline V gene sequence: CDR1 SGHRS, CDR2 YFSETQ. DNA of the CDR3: TGCGCCAGCAGCTTGGTAGAGGGAGGCTACACCTTC. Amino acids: CASSLVEGGYTF.

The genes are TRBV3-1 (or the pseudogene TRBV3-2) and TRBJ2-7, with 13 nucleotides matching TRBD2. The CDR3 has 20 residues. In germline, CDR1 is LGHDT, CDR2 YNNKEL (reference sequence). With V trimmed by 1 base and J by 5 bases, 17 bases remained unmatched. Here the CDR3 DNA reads TGTGCCAGCAGCCAAGTTGTCTTGGGACTAGCGGGACGGGGGAAGAACGAGCAGTACTTC. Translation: CASSQVVLGLAGRGKNEQYF.

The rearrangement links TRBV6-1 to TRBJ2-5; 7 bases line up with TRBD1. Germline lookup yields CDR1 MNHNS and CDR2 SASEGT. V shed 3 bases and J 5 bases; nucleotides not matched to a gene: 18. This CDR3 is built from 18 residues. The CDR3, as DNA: TGTGCCAGCAGTGACCCCGGGACAGCTGGTTTCGGTGGGGAGACCCAGTACTTC. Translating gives CASSDPGTAGFGGETQYF.

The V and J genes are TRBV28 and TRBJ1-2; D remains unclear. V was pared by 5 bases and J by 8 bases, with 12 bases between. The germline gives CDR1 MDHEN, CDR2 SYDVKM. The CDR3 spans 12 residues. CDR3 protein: CASSPAGVGYTF. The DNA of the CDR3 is TGTGCCAGCAGTCCCGCGGGAGTCGGCTACACCTTC.